This T cell receptor beta chain derives from a study of CXCR3-negative and CXCR3-positive naive CD8 T cells. Study information: Sequencing gave about 135 million TRB reads overall, about 1.5 +/- 0.3 million per library. Findings and limits, study-wide: Naive subsets displayed similar surface CD5, and TCR strength was inferred from TRB CDR3 properties. Within a donor, both naive subsets shared TRBV-TRBJ usage, unlike memory cells.

UMI labels and 5' RACE were used to prepare the TRB cDNA libraries. TCRdb derives one entry per CDR3 protein from the 5' RACE reads, leaving out DNA. The sample has some 130,000 distinct CDR3 sequences. Phenotypically, naive CD8+ T cells corresponded to CD45RO-CCR7+CD27+CD95-. Comments on this clonotype: Its antigen is not identified.

This sequence originates from a human donor in good health. Some clones in this sample may be carry-over from other donors' samples. Sequences were obtained from naive CXCR3- CD8+ T cells from blood. Regarding subset: CD45RO-CCR7+CD27+CD95- naive CD8+ T cells lacking CXCR3 (TNR3-).

The CDR3 spells CASSYRVGNEQYF. The chain links TRBV6-5 to TRBJ2-7. This CDR3 has 13 amino acids. CDR1 is MNHEY, CDR2 SVGAGI, per germline.